These 27 T cell receptor beta chains were all obtained from the same sample, sequenced in a study of blood T cell repertoires in COVID-19. The repertoire was sequenced with immunoSEQ multiplex PCR; TCRdb's copy has only in-frame clones and lacks some. The sample holds approximately 340,000 clones, 91% seen once. The material sequenced was PBMCs or T cells enriched from blood (not recorded which). All receptors come from a woman aged 40 to 49 who had been exposed to COVID-19.

This clone was seen only once. The chain recombines TRBV6-1 with TRBJ1-3; D is ambiguous. The CDR3 has 20 amino acids. The V and J ends lost 4 bases and 5 bases respectively, with 30 bases between them. Looked up from germline, CDR1 is MNHNS and CDR2 is SASEGT. The CDR3 coding sequence is TGTGCCAGCAGTGGGAGCGGGTGGGCCCCTACATTCGCACCCCGAAACACCATATATTTT. This encodes CASSGSGWAPTFAPRNTIYF.

The chain uses TRBV5-6 and TRBJ2-7; D gene unclear. The length of the CDR3 is 12 residues. The germline V gene encodes CDR1 SGHDT and CDR2 YYEEEE. V was clipped by 1 base and J by 5 bases, with 7 bases between them. CDR3 DNA sequence: TGTGCCAGCAGCTTGAGAGCTAACGAGCAGTACTTC. As protein: CASSLRANEQYF.

This CDR3 is CASSQDETPFYGYTF. CDR3 DNA sequence: TGTGCCAGCAGCCAAGATGAGACACCCTTTTATGGCTACACCTTC. The rearrangement links TRBV3-1 (or the pseudogene TRBV3-2) to TRBJ1-2; D remains ambiguous. Germline CDR1 and CDR2: LGHDT and YNNKEL (reference sequence). Trimming left V 0 bases short and J 5 bases short, with 13 bases between. The CDR3 sequence is 15 residues long.

V and J are TRBV5-1 and TRBJ1-1; 7 nucleotides agree with TRBD1. CDR3 size: 13 residues. V gave up 6 bases and J gave up 8 bases; unmatched junction bases: 10. In germline, CDR1 is SGHRS, CDR2 YFSETQ. CDR3 DNA sequence: TGCGCCAGCAACCTAGGGGGCACAGGGGAAGCTTTCTTT. As protein: CASNLGGTGEAFF. Drawing the rest from reference TRBV5-1 and TRBJ1-1, the complete variable domain is KAGVTQTPRYLIKTRGQQVTLSCSPISGHRSVSWYQQTPGQGLQFLFEYFSETQRNKGNFPGRFSGRQFSNSRSEMNVSTLELGDSALYLCASNLGGTGEAFFGQGTRLTVV.

The CDR3 DNA sequence: TGTGCCATCAGTGGACAGGGGGCCTCTGGCTACACCTTC. This translates into CAISGQGASGYTF. V is TRBV10-3 and J is TRBJ1-2; TRBD1 aligns across 10 bases. CDR3 length equals 13 residues. The germline V gene has CDR1 ENHRY and CDR2 SYGVKD. Unmatched junction bases numbered 3, after V lost 4 bases and J lost 7 bases.

This clone was counted between two and nine times. The rearrangement uses TRBV5-1 and TRBJ1-1; no clear D gene. Trimming took 1 base from V and 1 from J, leaving 5 bases between them. Germline values: CDR1 SGHRS, CDR2 YFSETQ. CDR3 size: 13 residues. CDR3 residues: CASSLHGNTEAFF. The CDR3 DNA is TGCGCCAGCAGCTTGCACGGGAACACTGAAGCTTTCTTT.

This chain links TRBV5-6 with TRBJ2-1; 9 bases agree with TRBD2. Germline V gene data show CDR1 as SGHDT and CDR2 as YYEEEE. With V trimmed by 3 bases and J by 1 base, 11 bases remained unmatched. The CDR3 has 18 amino acids. CDR3 sequence (DNA): TGTGCCAGCAGCTATCGATCGCGGGGGGGCCGATCCTACAATGAGCAGTTCTTC. Protein product: CASSYRSRGGRSYNEQFF.

V and J are TRBV2 and TRBJ2-2, with D perhaps matching TRBD1 (6 bases). CDR3 length: 16 residues. Trimming took 4 bases from V and 1 from J, leaving 13 bases between them. CDR1 is SNHLY and CDR2 is FYNNEI in the germline V gene. The CDR3 sequence: CASSAGALGNTGELFF. The CDR3 bases are TGTGCCAGCAGTGCAGGGGCTCTTGGGAACACCGGGGAGCTGTTTTTT.

The gene calls are TRBV10-3 and TRBJ2-3; 9 bases agree with TRBD1. The CDR3 is 16 amino acids. CDR1 and CDR2 (germline): ENHRY, SYGVKD. V lost 4 bases and J lost 4; bases outside the gene matches: 9. CDR3 bases: TGTGCCATCAGTGCCGCAGGGACAGGGATCTCAGATACGCAGTATTTT. Its translation is CAISAAGTGISDTQYF.

V gene TRBV5-1 combines with J gene TRBJ1-2, with 9 bases identical to TRBD1. V was clipped by 4 bases and J by 4 bases; unmatched bases: 11. CDR1 is SGHRS, CDR2 YFSETQ, per germline. This CDR3 is built from 16 residues. CDR3 in DNA: TGCGCCAGCAGCCGACTAAGCGGACAGGGGAGCTATGGCTACACCTTC. Translating gives CASSRLSGQGSYGYTF.

This clone was recorded a few times. The rearrangement joins TRBV5-1 to TRBJ2-3; 9 bases are shared with TRBD1. After removal of 4 bases from V and 0 bases from J, the junction contained 9 bases not matched to a gene. The length of the CDR3 is 17 residues. The V gene's germline CDR1 is SGHRS and CDR2 YFSETQ. The CDR3 DNA reads as TGCGCCAGCAGCCTTAACCTACAGGGGGCGAGCACAGATACGCAGTATTTT. It codes for CASSLNLQGASTDTQYF.

The V gene is TRBV11-3, the J gene TRBJ2-5, with 11 bases fitting TRBD2. Germline-derived CDR1 and CDR2 are SGHNT and YENEEA. CDR3 length: 15 amino acids. The ends lost 6 bases at V and 2 bases at J; junction bases unmatched: 5. The CDR3 region is CASRTSGGPQETQYF. Written as DNA, the CDR3 is TGTGCCAGCAGAACTAGCGGGGGCCCTCAAGAGACCCAGTACTTC.

The count of this clone is one. The same CDR3 is also encoded by other DNA sequences in this sample. The V call is TRBV7-9, the J call TRBJ1-6; TRBD1 agrees at 9 bases. Germline lookup yields CDR1 SEHNR and CDR2 FQNEAQ (reference sequence). CDR3 length equals 14 residues. The trim removed 7 bases at V and 7 bases at J, leaving 5 bases unmatched. The CDR3 loop is CASTLGQGNSPLHF. The CDR3 DNA follows: TGTGCCAGCACTCTCGGACAGGGGAATTCACCCCTCCACTTT.

This sequence joins TRBV5-4 and TRBJ1-6; D not certain. V was cut by 1 base and J by 7 bases, with 15 bases left in between. In germline, CDR1 is SGHNT, CDR2 YYREEE (reference sequence). The CDR3 has 16 amino acids. The CDR3 reads CASSLYGQQMNSPLHF. The DNA of the CDR3 is TGTGCCAGCAGCTTGTATGGGCAACAAATGAATTCACCCCTCCACTTT.

In its sample, this clone was seen once. This chain uses TRBV30 with TRBJ1-1, with D hard to call. Germline values: CDR1 GTSNPN, CDR2 SVGIG (reference sequence). CDR3 length equals 11 residues. Trimming stripped 1 base from V and 8 bases from J, with 8 bases between. The CDR3 loop is CAWSAGMEAFF. As DNA, the CDR3 is TGTGCCTGGAGTGCTGGCATGGAAGCTTTCTTT.

The chain joins TRBV29-1 to TRBJ1-1, with TRBD1 as a possible D gene (6 bases). Germline values: CDR1 SQVTM, CDR2 ANQGSEA. The length of the CDR3 is 13 residues. Trimming took off 1 base at V and 6 bases at J, with 12 bases between the two ends. CDR3 protein: CSVEGEKGAEAFF. As DNA, the CDR3 is TGCAGCGTTGAAGGGGAGAAGGGGGCTGAAGCTTTCTTT. The full variable domain, with the rest looked up from reference TRBV29-1 and TRBJ1-1, is SAVISQKPSRDICQRGTSLTIQCQVDSQVTMMFWYRQQPGQSLTLIATANQGSEATYESGFVIDKFPISRPNLTFSTLTVSNMSPEDSSIYLCSVEGEKGAEAFFGQGTRLTVV.

The chain uses TRBV3-1 (or the pseudogene TRBV3-2) and TRBJ1-2, with D perhaps TRBD1 (6 bases). With 0 bases removed from V and 8 bases from J, the gap between germline ends came to 16 bases. This CDR3 is built from 15 residues. Germline V lookup: CDR1 LGHDT, CDR2 YNNKEL (reference sequence). CDR3 DNA: TGTGCCAGCAGCCAAGATTACAGGGTCACCGGCGGCTACACCTTC. It specifies CASSQDYRVTGGYTF.

The CDR3 loop is CASSDTGVGYGYTF. The CDR3 region has the DNA TGTGCCAGCAGCGATACAGGGGTGGGCTATGGCTACACCTTC. The chain has TRBV2 and TRBJ1-2; 7 positions agree with TRBD1. From germline, CDR1 is SNHLY and CDR2 FYNNEI. V lost 6 bases, J lost 4 bases, and 8 bases stayed unmatched. This CDR3 has 14 amino acids.

This clone was recorded only once. The gene calls are TRBV21-1 and TRBJ2-3; the table assigns TRBD2, which was not confirmed against the DNA. TRBV21-1 is a pseudogene segment. This CDR3 has 15 amino acids. CDR3 bases: TGTGCCAGCAGCCGACGGGGGGGCCTGACAGATACGCAGTATTTT. This gives the protein CASSRRGGLTDTQYF.

This clone has only a few counts. This CDR3 is CASNQGHGNQPQHF. The CDR3 nucleotides are TGTGCCAGCAATCAGGGGCACGGCAATCAGCCCCAGCATTTT. J is TRBJ1-5 and V is TRBV6-5; perhaps TRBD1 as D (6 bases). Between the trimmed V and J ends, which lost 7 bases and 2 bases, there was a span of 12 bases. The CDR3 length is 14 residues. CDR1 MNHEY and CDR2 SVGAGI come from the germline V gene.

In DNA, the CDR3 is TGTGCCAGCTCACCACTCGGGACAGGGGGCCACAATCAGCCCCAGCATTTT. It is translated as CASSPLGTGGHNQPQHF. The V and J genes are TRBV18 and TRBJ1-5, with 12 bases that match TRBD1. Trimming removed 1 base from V and 3 bases from J; junction bases left unmatched: 4. This CDR3 contains 17 residues. Germline CDR1 KGHSH, CDR2 LQKENI.

This clone was counted a single time. The genes are TRBV24-1 and TRBJ2-5; TRBD1 matches 7 bases. CDR3 size: 13 residues. Unmatched junction bases numbered 4, after V lost 3 bases and J lost 7 bases. Per germline, CDR1 KGHDR and CDR2 SFDVKD. CDR3 region: CATSDRAGGTQYF. Written as DNA, the CDR3 is TGTGCCACCAGTGATAGGGCAGGGGGGACCCAGTACTTC.

This sequence joins TRBV27 and TRBJ2-1; TRBD2 aligns across 14 bases. The CDR3 sequence is 20 residues long. Germline V CDR1 and CDR2: MNHEY, SMNVEV (reference sequence). Trimming at V came to 2 bases and at J to 8 bases, leaving 17 bases not matched to a gene. This CDR3 is CASSLKPRLAGGRYWDEQFF. CDR3 nucleotide sequence: TGTGCCAGCAGTTTAAAACCCCGACTAGCGGGAGGGCGATATTGGGATGAGCAGTTCTTC.

The rearrangement links TRBV30 to TRBJ1-6, with D unclear. Germline lookup yields CDR1 GTSNPN and CDR2 SVGIG (reference sequence). The CDR3 loop spans 14 amino acids. Trimming cost V 0 bases and J 10 bases, with 13 bases left between them. The CDR3 DNA reads TGTGCCTGGAGTGTATGGAGGCTGGGGTCACCCCTCCACTTT. It translates to CAWSVWRLGSPLHF. The full variable domain, rest sourced from reference TRBV30 and TRBJ1-6, is SQTIHQWPATLVQPVGSPLSLECTVEGTSNPNLYWYRQAAGRGLQLLFYSVGIGQISSEVPQNLSASRPQDRQFILSSKKLLLSDSGFYLCAWSVWRLGSPLHFGNGTRLTVT.

The rearrangement uses TRBV6-5 and TRBJ1-5, with D unclear. V was clipped by 2 bases and J by 6 bases, with 14 bases between them. Germline loops: CDR1 MNHEY, CDR2 SVGAGI. This CDR3 region has 15 residues. The CDR3 bases are TGTGCCAGCAGTTACCGCGGGCAGCTGGGTCAGCCCCAGCATTTT. This sequence encodes CASSYRGQLGQPQHF.

The rearrangement joins TRBV19 to TRBJ2-7; TRBD1 agrees at 10 bases. The CDR3 is 16 residues long. CDR1 is LNHDA, CDR2 SQIVND, per germline (reference sequence). The trim removed 9 bases at V and 7 bases at J, leaving 18 bases unmatched. The CDR3 nucleotides read TGTGCCAGCGCCACTCCAAAGGGACAGGGGCAGGAGGAGCAGTACTTC. This encodes CASATPKGQGQEEQYF.

V and J are TRBV30 and TRBJ1-1; TRBD1 aligns across 9 bases. The CDR3 runs 11 residues. From germline, CDR1 is GTSNPN and CDR2 SVGIG (reference sequence). The CDR3, as DNA: TGTGTCTTACAGGGGGCGCATGGAGCTTTCTTT. Translating it yields CVLQGAHGAFF.